This T cell receptor (beta chain) comes out of a study of T-cell reconstitution after alpha-beta-depleted transplantation in children. V lost 4 bases, J lost 0 bases, and 16 bases lay in between. CDR3 length: 16 amino acids. Germline assignment: CDR1 DFQATT and CDR2 SNEGSKA (reference sequence). Preparation of the TCRbeta library used unique molecular identifiers. TCRdb re-called the PCR reads with MiXCR, one entry per CDR3 protein. The sample lists about 610,000 distinct CDR3 sequences, 10% to 13% occurring once. The sequences come from PBMCs from the stem cell graft donor, collected from the stem cell graft. J is TRBJ2-1 and V is TRBV20-1; D is uncertain. This sequence was found in a human donor who donated a stem cell graft to a child with acute myeloid leukemia. CDR3 DNA: TGCAGTGCTAAAGGTGGTGGTTGGGGCTCCTACAATGAGCAGTTCTTC. Encoded protein: CSAKGGGWGSYNEQFF.